This T cell receptor (beta chain) was sequenced in a study of T cells in localized non-small cell lung cancer. Broader study findings: T cell clonality was highest in uninvolved adjacent lung, above tumor.

This clone was picked up one time. Its antigen is not identified. The repertoire was sequenced with immunoSEQ multiplex PCR; TCRdb's copy has only in-frame clones and lacks some. The table shows about 77,000 clones, with about 88% occurring only once. The CDR3 contains 16 residues. The ends lost 5 bases at V and 1 base at J; junction bases unmatched: 8. CDR1 and CDR2 (germline): SGHTA, FQGTGA. The chain has TRBV7-3 and TRBJ2-1; 7 nucleotides match TRBD1. This specimen consisted of peripheral blood, obtained before any cancer treatment. The sequence came from a woman aged 35 to 75 with stage I squamous cell lung carcinoma. The CDR3 sequence is CASSPDRPTSYNEQFF. CDR3 bases: TGTGCCAGCAGCCCGGACAGGCCTACATCCTACAATGAGCAGTTCTTC.